The clone carrying this TCR beta chain was observed many times. The sample is drawn from a study of read filtering for tumor transcriptome and immune sequencing. Study in general: Patients were approximately 18 male and some 13 female, mean age roughly 70 years, range 47 to 80. Whole-transcriptome libraries were prepared after DNase treatment.

From 400 to 450 ng of RNA, a library with molecular barcoded alpha/delta and beta/gamma adaptors was made. TCRdb processed the reads anew with MiXCR; each CDR3 protein has one entry. Of roughly 90,000 distinct CDR3 sequences listed, around a fifth are singletons. Germline values: CDR1 MDHEN, CDR2 SYDVKM. The CDR3 contains 14 residues. V dropped 3 bases and J dropped 1 base, with 9 bases sitting between them. The V and J genes are TRBV28 and TRBJ1-1, with D possibly TRBD1 on 6 matching bases. The sample comprised a population of CD138-negative cells sorted from bone marrow. This sequence originates from a donor at least 40 years old with multiple myeloma. In DNA form, the CDR3 reads TGTGCCAGCAGTTTTTACAGGGAGAACACTGAAGCTTTCTTT. Protein: CASSFYRENTEAFF.